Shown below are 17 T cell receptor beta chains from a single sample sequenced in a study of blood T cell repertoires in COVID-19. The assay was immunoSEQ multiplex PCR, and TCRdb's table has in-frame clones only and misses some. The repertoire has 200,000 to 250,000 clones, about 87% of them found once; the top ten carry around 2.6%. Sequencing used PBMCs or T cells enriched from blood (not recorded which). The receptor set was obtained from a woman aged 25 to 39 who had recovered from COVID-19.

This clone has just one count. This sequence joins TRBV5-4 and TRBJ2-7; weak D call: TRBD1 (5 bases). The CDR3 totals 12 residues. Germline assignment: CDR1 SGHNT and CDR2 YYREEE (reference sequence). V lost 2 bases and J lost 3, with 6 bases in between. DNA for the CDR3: TGTGCCAGCAGCTTTAGGGGCTACGAGCAGTACTTC. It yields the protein CASSFRGYEQYF.

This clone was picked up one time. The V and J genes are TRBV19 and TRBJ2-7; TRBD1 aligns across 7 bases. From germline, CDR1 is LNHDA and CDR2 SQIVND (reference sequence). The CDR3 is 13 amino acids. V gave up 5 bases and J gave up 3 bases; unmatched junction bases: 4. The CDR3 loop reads CASSAGGIYEQYF. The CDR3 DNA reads TGTGCCAGTAGTGCAGGGGGTATCTACGAGCAGTACTTC. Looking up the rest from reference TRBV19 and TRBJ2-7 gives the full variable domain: DGGITQSPKYLFRKEGQNVTLSCEQNLNHDAMYWYRQDPGQGLRLIYYSQIVNDFQKGDIAEGYSVSREKKESFPLTVTSAQKNPTAFYLCASSAGGIYEQYFGPGTRLTVT.

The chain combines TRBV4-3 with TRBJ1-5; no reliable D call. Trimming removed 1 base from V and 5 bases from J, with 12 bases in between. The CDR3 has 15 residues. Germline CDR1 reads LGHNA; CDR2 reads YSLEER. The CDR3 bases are TGCGCCAGCAGCCAAGCTAGAGGTGGCGATCAGCCCCAGCATTTT. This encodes CASSQARGGDQPQHF.

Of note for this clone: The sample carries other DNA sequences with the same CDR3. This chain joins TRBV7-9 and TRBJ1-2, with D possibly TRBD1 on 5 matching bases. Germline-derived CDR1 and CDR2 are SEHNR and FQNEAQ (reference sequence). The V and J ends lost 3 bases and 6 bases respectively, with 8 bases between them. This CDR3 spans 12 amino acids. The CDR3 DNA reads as TGTGCCAGCAGCTTGTCGGGGGATGGCTACACCTTC. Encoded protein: CASSLSGDGYTF.

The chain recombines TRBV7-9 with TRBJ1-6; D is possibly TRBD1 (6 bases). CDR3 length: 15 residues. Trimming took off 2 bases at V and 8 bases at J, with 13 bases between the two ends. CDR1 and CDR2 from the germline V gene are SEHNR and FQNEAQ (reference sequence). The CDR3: CASSLWHQGYSPLHF. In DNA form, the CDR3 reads TGTGCCAGCAGCTTATGGCACCAGGGGTATTCACCCCTCCACTTT.

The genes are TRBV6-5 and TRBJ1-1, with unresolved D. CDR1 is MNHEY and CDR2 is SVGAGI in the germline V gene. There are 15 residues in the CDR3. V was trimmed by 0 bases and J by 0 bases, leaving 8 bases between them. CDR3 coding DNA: TGTGCCAGCAGTTACTCGGAGAGAATGAACACTGAAGCTTTCTTT. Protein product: CASSYSERMNTEAFF.

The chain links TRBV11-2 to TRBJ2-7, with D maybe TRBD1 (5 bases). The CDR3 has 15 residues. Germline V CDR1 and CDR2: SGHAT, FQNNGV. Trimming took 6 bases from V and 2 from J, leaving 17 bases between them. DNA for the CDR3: TGTGCCAGCAGTTTCCAGGCAGGGTCCCCCTACGAGCAGTACTTC. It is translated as CASSFQAGSPYEQYF.

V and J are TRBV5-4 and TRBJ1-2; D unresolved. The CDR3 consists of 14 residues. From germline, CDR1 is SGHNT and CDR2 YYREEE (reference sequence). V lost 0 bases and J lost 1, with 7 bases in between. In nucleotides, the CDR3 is TGTGCCAGCAGCTTGGACAGAATTAACTATGGCTACACCTTC. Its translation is CASSLDRINYGYTF.

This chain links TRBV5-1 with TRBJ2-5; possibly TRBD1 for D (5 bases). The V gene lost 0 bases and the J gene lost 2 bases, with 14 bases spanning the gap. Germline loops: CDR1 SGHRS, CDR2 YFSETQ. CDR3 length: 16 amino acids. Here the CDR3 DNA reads TGCGCCAGCAGCTTGGTTACAGGTGGTCGACAAGAGACCCAGTACTTC. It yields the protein CASSLVTGGRQETQYF.

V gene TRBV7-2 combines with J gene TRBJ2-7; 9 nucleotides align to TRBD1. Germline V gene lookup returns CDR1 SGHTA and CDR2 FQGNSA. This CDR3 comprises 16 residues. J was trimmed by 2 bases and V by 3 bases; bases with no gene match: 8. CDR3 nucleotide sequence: TGTGCCAGCAGCTTGGTTGGGGACAGGGAAGCCTACGAGCAGTACTTC. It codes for CASSLVGDREAYEQYF.

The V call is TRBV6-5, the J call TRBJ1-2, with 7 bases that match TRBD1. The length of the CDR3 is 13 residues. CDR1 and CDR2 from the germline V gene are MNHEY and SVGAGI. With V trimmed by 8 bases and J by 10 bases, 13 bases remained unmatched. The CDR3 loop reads CASLKQGSRVYTF. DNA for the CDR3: TGTGCCAGCCTTAAACAGGGGTCACGCGTCTACACCTTC.

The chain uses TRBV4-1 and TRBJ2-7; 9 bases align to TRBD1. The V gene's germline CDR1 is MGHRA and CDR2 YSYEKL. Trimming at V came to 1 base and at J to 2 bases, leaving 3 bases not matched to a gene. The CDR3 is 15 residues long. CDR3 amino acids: CASSQAGTGTYEQYF. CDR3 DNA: TGCGCCAGCAGCCAAGCCGGGACAGGGACCTACGAGCAGTACTTC.

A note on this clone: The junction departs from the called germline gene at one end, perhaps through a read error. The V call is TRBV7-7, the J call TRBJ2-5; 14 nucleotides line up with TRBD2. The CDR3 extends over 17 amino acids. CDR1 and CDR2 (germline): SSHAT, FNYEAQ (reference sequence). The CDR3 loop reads CASSPNQGLAGGETQYF. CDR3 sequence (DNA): TGTGCTAGCAGCCCGAACCAAGGACTAGCGGGAGGAGAGACCCAGTACTTC.

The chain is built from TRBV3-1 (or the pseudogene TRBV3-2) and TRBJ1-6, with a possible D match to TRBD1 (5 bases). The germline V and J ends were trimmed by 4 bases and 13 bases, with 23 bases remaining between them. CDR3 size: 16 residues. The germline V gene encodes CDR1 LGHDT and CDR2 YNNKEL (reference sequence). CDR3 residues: CASSPGTGSHDPPLHF. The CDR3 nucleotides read TGTGCCAGCAGCCCAGGTACAGGTTCCCATGATCCCCCCCTCCACTTT.

The CDR3 reads CASSPSRTGGDEAFF. In nucleotides, the CDR3 is TGTGCCAGTAGTCCCTCCAGGACAGGGGGTGATGAAGCTTTCTTT. The V and J genes are TRBV19 and TRBJ1-1; 10 bases line up with TRBD1. The germline V gene encodes CDR1 LNHDA and CDR2 SQIVND (reference sequence). V dropped 5 bases and J dropped 7; count of bases not matched to a gene: 10. The length of the CDR3 is 15 residues.

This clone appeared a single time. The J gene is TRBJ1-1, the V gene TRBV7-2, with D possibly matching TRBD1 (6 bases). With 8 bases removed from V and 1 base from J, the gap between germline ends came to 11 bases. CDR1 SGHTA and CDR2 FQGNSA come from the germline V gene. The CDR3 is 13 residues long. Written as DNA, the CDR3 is TGTGCCAGCTCCCGGGGGGCGAACACTGAAGCTTTCTTT. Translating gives CASSRGANTEAFF.

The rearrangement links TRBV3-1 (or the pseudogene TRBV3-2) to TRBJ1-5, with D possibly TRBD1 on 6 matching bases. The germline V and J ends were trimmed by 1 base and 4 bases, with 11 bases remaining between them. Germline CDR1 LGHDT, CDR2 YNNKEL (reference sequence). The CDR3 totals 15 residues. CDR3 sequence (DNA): TGTGCCAGCAGCCAAGCGCGGGGGCAGAATCAGCCCCAGCATTTT. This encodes CASSQARGQNQPQHF.